Each of the 6 T cell receptor beta chains below was sequenced from the same sample in a study of glioma-infiltrating T cells. Using RNA template, CDR3s of TCR alpha and beta were amplified with iRepertoire arm-PCR. TCRdb re-derived calls from the multiplex PCR reads in MiXCR, one entry per CDR3 protein. The sample yields about 89,000 distinct CDR3 sequences, under 30% seen once. Sequences were obtained from glioma tissue, nonneoplastic brain tissue, or PBMCs (not recorded which). These receptors originate from a human donor with low-grade glioma or glioblastoma, undergoing nonglioma brain surgery, or in good health (not recorded which).

To note about this clonotype: This may come from a read error, since a much larger clone is one base off. V gene TRBV4-1 combines with J gene TRBJ1-4; no definite D call. V gave up 4 bases and J gave up 5 bases, with 20 bases separating them. CDR1 and CDR2 (germline): MGHRA, YSYEKL. This CDR3 contains 17 residues. The CDR3 region is CASSRGRLLTGNEKLFF. The CDR3 DNA is TGCGCCAGCAGCCGAGGCAGGCTCCTAACTGGCAATGAAAAACTGTTTTTT.

This clonotype was picked up many times. The chain carries TRBV20-1 and TRBJ2-3; 13 bases fit TRBD2. The germline V gene encodes CDR1 DFQATT and CDR2 SNEGSKA (reference sequence). The CDR3 totals 18 residues. Trimming took 5 bases from V and 0 from J; bases not matched to a gene: 11. CDR3 DNA: TGCAGTGCTTTTACGCCGGGACTAGCGGGATGGAGCACAGATACGCAGTATTTT. Its translation is CSAFTPGLAGWSTDTQYF.

This clonotype was counted at least ten times. The gene calls are TRBV29-1 and TRBJ2-2; no reliable D call. The germline V and J ends were trimmed by 7 bases and 0 bases, with 12 bases remaining between them. In germline, CDR1 is SQVTM, CDR2 ANQGSEA. The CDR3 spans 14 residues. The DNA for the CDR3 is TGCAGCGGCCAAAAAGGGTCGAACACCGGGGAGCTGTTTTTT. Translated, it gives CSGQKGSNTGELFF.

This clonotype was counted at least ten times. The rearrangement joins TRBV12-3 or TRBV12-4 to TRBJ2-5, with D perhaps being TRBD1 or TRBD2 (5 bases each). Deletions cut 6 bases from V and 7 bases from J, with 18 bases between. CDR3 length: 14 amino acids. CDR3 in DNA: TGTGCCAGCAGCTACGGTGGGGGTGTATTGACCCAGTACTTC. It specifies CASSYGGGVLTQYF.

Worth noting for this clonotype: This CDR3 fails to terminate in the conserved phenylalanine or tryptophan, so it likely reflects a read error. The V and J genes are TRBV27 and TRBJ1-1, with TRBD1 matching 7 bases. CDR1 and CDR2 (germline): MNHEY, SMNVEV (reference sequence). The trim removed 5 bases at V and 5 bases at J, leaving 11 bases unmatched. This CDR3 contains 15 residues. CDR3 DNA sequence: TGTGCCAGCAGTCCCACTAGACAGGGCGGGACTGAAGCTTTCCTT. Its protein is CASSPTRQGGTEAFL.

In its sample, this clonotype was seen many times. The gene calls are TRBV20-1 and TRBJ1-2; TRBD1 matches at 9 bases. In germline, CDR1 is DFQATT, CDR2 SNEGSKA (reference sequence). V shed 5 bases, J shed 4 bases, and the junction held 5 bases outside the gene matches. This CDR3 has 13 amino acids. Written as DNA, the CDR3 is TGCAGTGCTCACAGGGGGCTCGGCTATGGCTACACCTTC. It translates to CSAHRGLGYGYTF.